This T cell receptor beta chain was observed in a study of blood T cells in healthy people across ages. Germline loops: CDR1 SNHLY, CDR2 FYNNEI. The CDR3 length is 10 residues. Caucasian, healthy and from Russia, the donors were aged between about 6 and 100. Combining a sample-barcoded 5' primer with a J-beta primer mix, a second PCR ran for 7 to 11 cycles. There were at least 3 million CDR3-containing paired-end reads obtained from each sample. TCRdb re-called the 5' RACE reads with MiXCR, one entry per CDR3 protein. The data hold approximately 1.5 million distinct CDR3 sequences, with roughly 32% observed a single time. Worth noting for this clonotype: The antigen is unknown. Given a much more abundant clone one base away, this may be a read error.

Study-level results: When set beside aged donors, long-lived donors presented more naive CD4+ cells and higher diversity. TCR beta diversity per million T cells fell roughly linearly with age.

The sample was blood. This sequence joins TRBV2 and TRBJ2-7; D is possibly TRBD2 (5 bases). The sequence derives from a woman in her twenties or thirties in good health. CDR3 nucleotides: TGTGCCAGCAGTGATTGGGAGCGGTACTTC. It is translated as CASSDWERYF.